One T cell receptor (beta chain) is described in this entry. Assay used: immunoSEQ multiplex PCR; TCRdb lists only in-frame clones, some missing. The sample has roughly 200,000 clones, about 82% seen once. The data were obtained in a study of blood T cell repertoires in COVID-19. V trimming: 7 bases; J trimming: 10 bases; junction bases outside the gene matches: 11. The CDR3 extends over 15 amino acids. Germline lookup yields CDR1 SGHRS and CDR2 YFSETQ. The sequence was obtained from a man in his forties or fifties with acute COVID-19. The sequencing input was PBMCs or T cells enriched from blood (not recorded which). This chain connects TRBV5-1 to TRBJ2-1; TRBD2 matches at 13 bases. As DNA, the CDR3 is TGCGCCAGCGGAAGAGGACTAGCGGGAGCTCGCGAGCAGTTCTTC. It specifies CASGRGLAGAREQFF.